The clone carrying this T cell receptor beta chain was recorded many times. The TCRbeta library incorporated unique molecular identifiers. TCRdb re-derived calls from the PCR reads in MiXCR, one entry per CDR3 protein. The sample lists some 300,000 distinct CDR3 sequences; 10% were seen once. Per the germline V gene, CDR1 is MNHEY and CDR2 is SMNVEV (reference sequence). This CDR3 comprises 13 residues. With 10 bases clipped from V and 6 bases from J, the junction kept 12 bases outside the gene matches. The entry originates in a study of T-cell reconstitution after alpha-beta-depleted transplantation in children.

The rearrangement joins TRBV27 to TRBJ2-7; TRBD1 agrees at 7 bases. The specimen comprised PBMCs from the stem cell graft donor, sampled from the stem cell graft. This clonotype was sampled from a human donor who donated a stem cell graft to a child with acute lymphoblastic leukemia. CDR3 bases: TGTGCCACCCGAGACAGGGACCGAGTCGAGCAGTACTTC. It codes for CATRDRDRVEQYF.